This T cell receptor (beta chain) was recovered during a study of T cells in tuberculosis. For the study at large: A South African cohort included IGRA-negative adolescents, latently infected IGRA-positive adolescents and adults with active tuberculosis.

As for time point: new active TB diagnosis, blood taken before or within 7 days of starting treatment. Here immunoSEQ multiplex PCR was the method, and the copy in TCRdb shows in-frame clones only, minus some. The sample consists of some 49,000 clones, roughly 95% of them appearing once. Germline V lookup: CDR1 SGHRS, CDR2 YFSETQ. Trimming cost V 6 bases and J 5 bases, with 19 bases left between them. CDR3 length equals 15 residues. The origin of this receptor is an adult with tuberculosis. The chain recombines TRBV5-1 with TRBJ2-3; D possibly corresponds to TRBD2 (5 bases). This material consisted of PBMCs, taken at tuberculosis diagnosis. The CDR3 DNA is TGCGCCAGCACTCGGACCCCCCGAGGAGGAGATACGCAGTATTTT. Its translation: CASTRTPRGGDTQYF. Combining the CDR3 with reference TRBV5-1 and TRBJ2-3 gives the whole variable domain KAGVTQTPRYLIKTRGQQVTLSCSPISGHRSVSWYQQTPGQGLQFLFEYFSETQRNKGNFPGRFSGRQFSNSRSEMNVSTLELGDSALYLCASTRTPRGGDTQYFGPGTRLTVL.